One and the same sample provided the 11 T cell receptor beta chains below, sequenced in a study of blood T cell repertoires in COVID-19. Generated by immunoSEQ multiplex PCR, the TCRdb table keeps only in-frame clones and is missing some. The table includes tens of thousands of clones, about 83% detected once. The sample taken for sequencing was peripheral blood. These receptors were obtained from a man aged 65 to 85 with acute or convalescent COVID-19.

The chain employs TRBV7-2 and TRBJ2-2; D is perhaps TRBD2 (6 bases). Trimming took off 4 bases at V and 3 bases at J, with 15 bases between the two ends. The CDR3 loop spans 16 amino acids. Germline V lookup: CDR1 SGHTA, CDR2 FQGNSA. CDR3 sequence (DNA): TGTGCCAGCAGCTCGTCCCGGGACTTGTACACCGGGGAGCTGTTTTTT. This encodes CASSSSRDLYTGELFF.

Notes on this clone: At one end the junction does not follow the germline gene, possibly because of a read error. V and J are TRBV28 and TRBJ2-1; D perhaps matches TRBD2 (6 bases). Germline V gene data show CDR1 as MDHEN and CDR2 as SYDVKM. The CDR3 spans 15 residues. CDR3 bases: TGTGCCAGCAGTTATCTTCGGGAGCGCTACAGTGAGCAGTTCTTC. Protein: CASSYLRERYSEQFF.

The V call is TRBV5-6, the J call TRBJ2-1; TRBD2 is a possible D gene (6 bases). Trimming took off 4 bases at V and 0 bases at J, with 14 bases between the two ends. This CDR3 has 16 amino acids. The V gene's germline CDR1 is SGHDT and CDR2 YYEEEE. DNA for the CDR3: TGTGCCAGCAGCCTTAGCGGTCCCAGCTCCTACAATGAGCAGTTCTTC. Residues: CASSLSGPSSYNEQFF.

The chain combines TRBV28 with TRBJ2-7, with 7 nucleotides matching TRBD1. Germline V lookup: CDR1 MDHEN, CDR2 SYDVKM. V trimming: 6 bases; J trimming: 4 bases; junction bases outside the gene matches: 12. CDR3 length: 15 amino acids. CDR3 amino acids: CASSPSGTATYEQYF. In nucleotides, the CDR3 is TGTGCCAGCAGCCCCTCAGGGACAGCAACTTACGAGCAGTACTTC.

This chain links TRBV6-1 with TRBJ2-1, with 7 bases that match TRBD2. The CDR3 is 15 amino acids. The V segment lost 0 bases and the J segment 7 bases; nucleotides outside the gene matches: 6. Looked up from germline, CDR1 is MNHNS and CDR2 is SASEGT. CDR3 bases: TGTGCCAGCAGTGAAGCGGGTGGGAGGGCAAATGAGCAGTTCTTC. Its protein is CASSEAGGRANEQFF.

This clone was observed a handful of times. The rearrangement links TRBV28 to TRBJ1-2, with D tentatively TRBD1 (5 bases). Trimming stripped 7 bases from V and 7 bases from J, with 19 bases between. This CDR3 is built from 14 residues. Germline lookup yields CDR1 MDHEN and CDR2 SYDVKM. For the CDR3, the DNA is TGTGCCAGCATAAAGTCCGTAACAGGAGCTGGCTACACCTTC. Amino acids: CASIKSVTGAGYTF.

The chain joins TRBV9 to TRBJ2-2; D is unresolved. The V gene's germline CDR1 is SGDLS and CDR2 YYNGEE. This CDR3 has 12 residues. Trimming took 4 bases from V and 7 from J, leaving 8 bases between them. The CDR3 region has the DNA TGTGCCAGCAGCCCCCTCGTCGGGGAGCTGTTTTTT. Amino acid sequence: CASSPLVGELFF.

The chain uses TRBV7-9 and TRBJ1-5; the D is unclear. There are 14 residues in the CDR3. The V and J ends lost 1 base and 4 bases respectively, with 8 bases between them. The germline gives CDR1 SEHNR, CDR2 FQNEAQ (reference sequence). CDR3 residues: CASSLGERNQPQHF. Here the CDR3 DNA reads TGTGCCAGCAGCTTAGGGGAGAGAAATCAGCCCCAGCATTTT.

J is TRBJ2-1 and V is TRBV28; 8 bases agree with TRBD1. Trimming removed 6 bases from V and 4 bases from J; junction bases left unmatched: 8. Per the germline V gene, CDR1 is MDHEN and CDR2 is SYDVKM. The CDR3 extends over 15 amino acids. The CDR3, as DNA: TGTGCCAGCAGCTCGGACAGGGCCACATACAATGAGCAGTTCTTC. Its protein is CASSSDRATYNEQFF.

The V and J genes are TRBV30 and TRBJ2-7, with 14 bases identical to TRBD2. V gave up 2 bases and J gave up 2 bases; unmatched junction bases: 2. This CDR3 contains 15 residues. Germline CDR1 reads GTSNPN; CDR2 reads SVGIG (reference sequence). CDR3 bases: TGTGCCTGGAGTCAGGGACTAGCGGGAGCCTACGAGCAGTACTTC. Translating gives CAWSQGLAGAYEQYF.

CDR3 sequence reads: CASSPTRINTGELFF. In DNA form, the CDR3 reads TGTGCCAGCTCACCTACGAGGATAAACACCGGGGAGCTGTTTTTT. The chain recombines TRBV18 with TRBJ2-2, with no clear D. Trimming removed 3 bases from V and 2 bases from J, with 10 bases in between. Germline values: CDR1 KGHSH, CDR2 LQKENI. The CDR3 has 15 amino acids.